A single sample gave rise to the 18 T cell receptor beta chains below, sequenced in a study of blood T cell repertoires in COVID-19. Libraries were prepared by immunoSEQ multiplex PCR; TCRdb keeps only in-frame clonotypes and omits some of them. The repertoire consists of over 120,000 clones, with over 65% occurring once and the leading ten covering approximately 5%. Sequencing was carried out using peripheral blood. The receptor set was obtained from a human donor in a cohort sampled during active COVID-19.

The chain links TRBV5-4 to TRBJ2-7; D gene ambiguous. The CDR3 sequence is 11 residues long. Germline V gene lookup returns CDR1 SGHNT and CDR2 YYREEE (reference sequence). V lost 1 base and J 3 bases, leaving 2 bases between the germline ends. CDR3 sequence reads: CASSLYYEQYF. CDR3 DNA sequence: TGTGCCAGCAGCTTGTACTACGAGCAGTACTTC. The variable domain in full, with the rest retrieved from reference TRBV5-4 and TRBJ2-7, is ETGVTQSPTHLIKTRGQQVTLRCSSQSGHNTVSWYQQALGQGPQFIFQYYREEENGRGNFPPRFSGLQFPNYSSELNVNALELDDSALYLCASSLYYEQYFGPGTRLTVT.

The chain combines TRBV11-3 with TRBJ2-7; 7 bases map to TRBD1. V lost 5 bases and J lost 1; bases outside the gene matches: 5. The CDR3 is made up of 14 amino acids. Germline-derived CDR1 and CDR2 are SGHNT and YENEEA. The CDR3 region has the DNA TGTGCCAGCAGCCCACCGGGACAGTCCTACGAGCAGTACTTC. Translation: CASSPPGQSYEQYF.

V and J are TRBV12-2 and TRBJ2-7; the D call TRBD2 from the table was never checked on the DNA. TRBV12-2 is designated a pseudogene. The CDR3 is 13 residues long. CDR3 residues: CASRPRVKKREYV. The DNA of the CDR3 is TGTGCAAGTCGCCCCCGGGTCAAAAAGCGGGAGTACGTC.

The V and J genes are TRBV28 and TRBJ2-7; perhaps TRBD1 as D (5 bases). V was shortened by 7 bases and J by 2 bases, with 15 bases between the two germline ends. CDR3 size: 14 residues. Per the germline V gene, CDR1 is MDHEN and CDR2 is SYDVKM. The CDR3 loop is CASTKGYLTYEQYF. The CDR3 coding sequence is TGTGCCAGCACCAAGGGGTATTTAACCTACGAGCAGTACTTC.

V and J are TRBV6-5 and TRBJ2-5; 7 bases are shared with TRBD1. The CDR3 loop spans 14 amino acids. V gave up 2 bases and J gave up 10 bases; unmatched junction bases: 10. CDR1 MNHEY and CDR2 SVGAGI come from the germline V gene. The CDR3, as DNA: TGTGCCAGCAGTTACGACAGGGTTAGGGGTGGCCAGTACTTC. This sequence encodes CASSYDRVRGGQYF.

V gene TRBV7-6 combines with J gene TRBJ2-7; 12 nucleotides match TRBD1. Trimming cost V 1 base and J 7 bases; bases outside gene matches: 8. CDR1 and CDR2 (germline): SGHVS, FNYEAQ. CDR3 length: 16 residues. The CDR3 loop reads CASSLDVGQGAYEQYF. DNA for the CDR3: TGTGCCAGCAGCTTAGATGTGGGACAGGGGGCGTATGAGCAGTACTTC.

The chain is built from TRBV27 and TRBJ2-6; a possible D gene is TRBD1 (6 bases). Trimming removed 3 bases at V and 3 bases at J, with 12 bases between. The CDR3 covers 16 residues. The germline V gene has CDR1 MNHEY and CDR2 SMNVEV (reference sequence). CDR3 sequence: CASSLLGAGGANVLTF. The CDR3 coding sequence is TGTGCCAGCAGTTTGTTGGGGGCGGGTGGGGCCAACGTCCTGACTTTC.

J is TRBJ2-1 and V is TRBV6-1, with D possibly TRBD1 on 6 matching bases. Germline-derived CDR1 and CDR2 are MNHNS and SASEGT. V was clipped by 1 base and J by 2 bases, with 9 bases between them. This CDR3 spans 15 amino acids. The CDR3 reads CASSEVGATYNEQFF. The CDR3 bases are TGTGCCAGCAGTGAAGTGGGGGCTACCTACAATGAGCAGTTCTTC.

The rearrangement joins TRBV11-2 to TRBJ2-1; TRBD2 aligns across 14 bases. CDR1 is SGHAT, CDR2 FQNNGV, per germline. CDR3 size: 18 residues. The V and J ends lost 4 bases and 1 base, in that order; junction bases with no gene match: 6. The CDR3 DNA is TGTGCCAGCAGCTCTATGACTAGCGGGAGGGGGTCCTACAATGAGCAGTTCTTC. Translating gives CASSSMTSGRGSYNEQFF.

For the CDR3, the DNA is TGTGCCAGCAGCTCGTGGACTAGCGGGGGGCAGTTCTTC. Amino acids: CASSSWTSGGQFF. The chain carries TRBV5-6 and TRBJ2-1, with 13 bases aligning to TRBD2. The CDR3 loop spans 13 amino acids. J gave up 12 bases and V 3 bases, and 3 bases lay outside the gene matches. In germline, CDR1 is SGHDT, CDR2 YYEEEE.

J is TRBJ1-1 and V is TRBV18, with D perhaps TRBD1 (5 bases). Germline lookup yields CDR1 KGHSH and CDR2 LQKENI. The CDR3 is 15 residues long. The V and J ends lost 10 bases and 5 bases respectively, with 23 bases between them. The CDR3 here is CATKGVGGELTEAFF. CDR3 in DNA: TGTGCCACCAAAGGAGTCGGGGGTGAGTTAACTGAAGCTTTCTTT.

This chain links TRBV2 with TRBJ1-3; 8 nucleotides line up with TRBD1. There are 14 residues in the CDR3. The trim removed 5 bases at V and 2 bases at J, leaving 2 bases unmatched. Germline CDR1 and CDR2: SNHLY and FYNNEI. In nucleotides, the CDR3 is TGTGCCAGCAGTCCACAGGGGGCTGGAAACACCATATATTTT. This translates into CASSPQGAGNTIYF.

This chain connects TRBV27 to TRBJ2-5; 9 bases fit TRBD1. CDR3 length: 15 residues. CDR1 is MNHEY and CDR2 is SMNVEV in the germline V gene (reference sequence). Trimming at V came to 5 bases and at J to 2 bases, leaving 6 bases not matched to a gene. For the CDR3, the DNA is TGTGCCAGCAGTAGGACAGGGGTAACTCAAGAGACCCAGTACTTC. Its translation: CASSRTGVTQETQYF.

The rearrangement links TRBV20-1 to TRBJ2-3, with TRBD1 matching 7 bases. Per germline, CDR1 DFQATT and CDR2 SNEGSKA (reference sequence). This CDR3 is 11 amino acids long. Losses at the gene ends were 6 bases for V and 5 bases for J; bases not matched to a gene: 2. The CDR3: CSARTGDTQYF. The CDR3 region has the DNA TGCAGTGCGAGGACAGGAGATACGCAGTATTTT.

J is TRBJ2-5 and V is TRBV7-8; TRBD2 agrees at 7 bases. The CDR3 runs 13 residues. The trim removed 4 bases at V and 5 bases at J, leaving 4 bases unmatched. Germline values: CDR1 SGHVS, CDR2 FQNEAQ. The CDR3 here is CASSSGGRETQYF. In nucleotides, the CDR3 is TGTGCCAGCAGCTCGGGAGGCCGGGAGACCCAGTACTTC.

V and J are TRBV9 and TRBJ2-3; D is perhaps TRBD2 (5 bases). Per the germline V gene, CDR1 is SGDLS and CDR2 is YYNGEE. This CDR3 region has 16 residues. V lost 0 bases and J 2 bases, leaving 13 bases between the germline ends. As DNA, the CDR3 is TGTGCCAGCAGCGTAGGGCCCCGGGGAGACACAGATACGCAGTATTTT. Amino acid sequence: CASSVGPRGDTDTQYF.

The V gene is TRBV2, the J gene TRBJ1-2, with 7 nucleotides matching TRBD1. CDR1 and CDR2 (germline): SNHLY, FYNNEI. The CDR3 runs to 15 residues. The V gene end was trimmed by 7 bases and the J gene end by 0 bases; junction bases not matched to a gene: 8. The CDR3 here is CASNEQGQANYGYTF. In DNA, the CDR3 is TGTGCCAGCAACGAACAGGGGCAAGCTAACTATGGCTACACCTTC. Variable domain in full (rest from reference TRBV2 and TRBJ1-2): EPEVTQTPSHQVTQMGQEVILRCVPISNHLYFYWYRQILGQKVEFLVSFYNNEISEKSEIFDDQFSVERPDGSNFTLKIRSTKLEDSAMYFCASNEQGQANYGYTFGSGTRLTVV.

The genes are TRBV19 and TRBJ1-1; 8 bases are shared with TRBD1. The CDR3 spans 16 residues. Germline V gene data show CDR1 as LNHDA and CDR2 as SQIVND (reference sequence). V lost 3 bases, J lost 11 bases, and 17 bases stayed unmatched. The CDR3 spells CASSIRVGTGPGMAFF. CDR3 nucleotides: TGTGCCAGTAGTATCCGAGTGGGGACAGGCCCTGGGATGGCTTTCTTT.